This T cell receptor beta chain was documented in a study of blood T cell repertoires in COVID-19. As for the study in general: PBMCs, B-cell-depleted T cells, or T cells were the source of the cDNA or gDNA that made up the material.

In the original workflow: Reference gene primers were amplified, and this amplification served to estimate nucleated cell counts. The method was immunoSEQ multiplex PCR; TCRdb's version includes in-frame clones alone and lacks a portion of them. Clone size and the V and J calls come from that table; the DNA yielded D and trimming. The repertoire includes approximately 160,000 clones, over 70% of them detected once, and 3.6% sits in the top ten. The CDR3 runs to 15 residues. Looked up from germline, CDR1 is SGHTA and CDR2 is FQGNSA. Trimming cost V 4 bases and J 12 bases, with 22 bases left between them.

The receptor was derived from a woman aged 45-65 years in a cohort exposed to, infected with or recovered from COVID-19 (not recorded which). The chain links TRBV7-2 to TRBJ1-3; unclear D gene. Sequences were obtained from PBMCs or T cells enriched from blood (not recorded which). The CDR3 sequence is CASSYGPDGMRGIYF. In DNA form, the CDR3 reads TGTGCCAGCAGCTACGGGCCAGATGGGATGCGGGGCATATATTTT.